These 30 T cell receptor beta chains were sequenced from one sample in a study of blood T cell repertoires in COVID-19. Profiled with immunoSEQ multiplex PCR; TCRdb holds only in-frame clones, not every one. The table has 250,000 or so clones, about 84% seen once. The specimen was PBMCs or T cells enriched from blood (not recorded which). The receptors shown here come from a woman between 50 and 59 years old who had recovered from COVID-19.

This clone was found a few times. V is TRBV27 and J is TRBJ1-3, with TRBD1 as a possible D gene (5 bases). The CDR3 covers 15 residues. V was trimmed by 1 base and J by 4 bases, leaving 11 bases between them. CDR1 and CDR2 from the germline V gene are MNHEY and SMNVEV (reference sequence). The CDR3: CASSLYGRAGNTIYF. The CDR3 region has the DNA TGTGCCAGCAGTTTATATGGCAGGGCGGGAAACACCATATATTTT.

The chain has TRBV5-6 and TRBJ2-1; TRBD2 is a possible D gene (5 bases). The germline CDR1 and CDR2 sequences are SGHDT and YYEEEE. V lost 2 bases to trimming and J lost 2 bases, with 8 bases between them. The CDR3 runs to 14 residues. CDR3 in DNA: TGTGCCAGCAGCTTACTAGACGCCTACAATGAGCAGTTCTTC. Translating it yields CASSLLDAYNEQFF.

This chain uses TRBV4-3 with TRBJ2-1; TRBD2 matches at 11 bases. V lost 0 bases, J lost 2 bases, and 3 bases stayed unmatched. Per germline, CDR1 LGHNA and CDR2 YSLEER. This CDR3 region has 17 residues. CDR3 residues: CASSQDLGLAAYNEQFF. CDR3 nucleotides: TGCGCCAGCAGCCAAGACTTGGGACTAGCGGCCTACAATGAGCAGTTCTTC.

The chain combines TRBV11-2 with TRBJ2-5; 15 bases map to TRBD2. V was pared by 10 bases and J by 4 bases, with 7 bases of the junction left unmatched. This CDR3 region has 15 residues. Germline values: CDR1 SGHAT, CDR2 FQNNGV. CDR3: CATQRTSGGAETQYF. Written as DNA, the CDR3 is TGTGCCACCCAACGGACTAGCGGGGGGGCAGAGACCCAGTACTTC.

V and J are TRBV18 and TRBJ2-1; TRBD2 matches 7 bases. J was trimmed by 3 bases and V by 4 bases; bases with no gene match: 12. Germline CDR1 is KGHSH and CDR2 is LQKENI. The CDR3 is 17 residues long. The CDR3 DNA sequence: TGTGCCAGCTCACAAGGGAGGGGTAAACTGCGCTACAATGAGCAGTTCTTC. Amino acid sequence: CASSQGRGKLRYNEQFF.

The V call is TRBV30, the J call TRBJ1-1, with 12 positions matching TRBD1. Unmatched junction bases numbered 10, after V lost 3 bases and J lost 8 bases. The CDR3 spans 15 residues. From germline, CDR1 is GTSNPN and CDR2 SVGIG (reference sequence). CDR3 nucleotides: TGTGCCTGGAGACTTACCGGGACAGGGGGCGGGGAAGCTTTCTTT. Protein product: CAWRLTGTGGGEAFF.

Regarding this clone: Other DNA sequences in the same sample also yield this CDR3. The gene calls are TRBV28 and TRBJ1-2; a weak D match, TRBD1 (5 bases). Trimming took 7 bases from V and 8 from J, leaving 20 bases between them. Germline loops: CDR1 MDHEN, CDR2 SYDVKM. The CDR3 runs 14 residues. The CDR3 is CASIVAGRPRGYTF. DNA for the CDR3: TGTGCCAGCATCGTCGCGGGACGGCCGCGGGGCTACACCTTC.

The J gene is TRBJ1-3, the V gene TRBV12-3 or TRBV12-4; D is unresolved. The V gene lost 3 bases and the J gene lost 4 bases, with 7 bases spanning the gap. The CDR3 is made up of 13 amino acids. The CDR3 DNA reads as TGTGCCAGCAGTTTGGCAGGCGGAAACACCATATATTTT. Translation: CASSLAGGNTIYF.

The genes are TRBV6-5 and TRBJ1-2, with D hard to call. The germline CDR1 and CDR2 sequences are MNHEY and SVGAGI. This CDR3 has 15 amino acids. V lost 7 bases to trimming and J lost 7 bases, with 22 bases between them. Here the CDR3 reads CASTLSDRSPGGYTF. CDR3 DNA sequence: TGTGCCAGCACCTTGAGTGACCGCAGCCCGGGTGGCTACACCTTC.

V usage is TRBV2 and J usage is TRBJ1-1, with D possibly being TRBD1 (5 bases). Trimming took 5 bases from V and 3 from J, leaving 13 bases between them. The germline CDR1 and CDR2 sequences are SNHLY and FYNNEI. The CDR3 is 14 amino acids. The CDR3 here is CASSSQGRDTEAFF. CDR3 nucleotide sequence: TGTGCCAGCAGTTCTCAGGGAAGGGACACTGAAGCTTTCTTT.

V gene TRBV5-6 combines with J gene TRBJ1-6; D is uncertain. Germline V gene sequence: CDR1 SGHDT, CDR2 YYEEEE. V shed 5 bases and J shed 6 bases, with 18 bases lying between them. This CDR3 region has 16 residues. The CDR3 loop is CASSQDARRINSPLHF. DNA for the CDR3: TGTGCCAGCAGTCAAGACGCCCGGCGGATTAATTCACCCCTCCACTTT.

The count of this clone is one. J is TRBJ2-3 and V is TRBV28, with TRBD2 matching over 8 bases. Germline trimming cut 3 bases from V and 4 bases from J; bases unmatched to any gene: 6. CDR1 MDHEN and CDR2 SYDVKM come from the germline V gene. The CDR3 length is 15 residues. The chain's CDR3 is CASSFERESADTQYF. Here the CDR3 DNA reads TGTGCCAGCAGTTTTGAGCGGGAGTCGGCAGATACGCAGTATTTT.

The genes are TRBV10-2 and TRBJ1-1, with D hard to call. Germline V gene data show CDR1 as WSHSY and CDR2 as SAAADI. The CDR3 has 14 amino acids. Trimming stripped 4 bases from V and 3 bases from J, with 12 bases between. The CDR3 DNA is TGCGCCAGCAGTGGGTCCGATATAGACACTGAAGCTTTCTTT. Translating gives CASSGSDIDTEAFF.

J is TRBJ2-4 and V is TRBV30; D uncertain. The CDR3 consists of 18 residues. The germline V gene has CDR1 GTSNPN and CDR2 SVGIG (reference sequence). Trimming cost V 4 bases and J 0 bases, with 22 bases left between them. The CDR3 sequence: CAWNPWRALGLAKNIQYF. The CDR3 DNA sequence: TGTGCCTGGAACCCCTGGCGAGCTTTGGGCCTAGCCAAAAACATTCAGTACTTC.

The rearrangement links TRBV14 to TRBJ1-1; D perhaps matches TRBD1 (6 bases). The CDR3 sequence is 14 residues long. Germline loops: CDR1 SGHDN, CDR2 FVKESK. The V end lost 6 bases, the J end lost 1 base, and 12 bases lay between the germline ends. This CDR3 is CASSQRGGNTEAFF. CDR3 coding DNA: TGTGCCAGCAGTCAAAGGGGGGGGAACACTGAAGCTTTCTTT.

The chain carries TRBV29-1 and TRBJ2-3; 12 nucleotides match TRBD2. The CDR3 loop spans 14 amino acids. The trim removed 6 bases at V and 7 bases at J, leaving 8 bases unmatched. Germline CDR1 reads SQVTM; CDR2 reads ANQGSEA. CDR3 region: CSVFGLAGRYTQYF. The CDR3, as DNA: TGCAGCGTCTTCGGACTAGCGGGAAGGTATACGCAGTATTTT.

V is TRBV5-1 and J is TRBJ2-3; D might be TRBD1 (5 bases). Per germline, CDR1 SGHRS and CDR2 YFSETQ. The length of the CDR3 is 14 residues. The V end lost 6 bases, the J end lost 0 bases, and 11 bases lay between the germline ends. CDR3 sequence (DNA): TGCGCCAGCAAAAGGGGCCTTAGCACAGATACGCAGTATTTT. This sequence encodes CASKRGLSTDTQYF.

To note about this clone: The same CDR3 can be traced to other DNA sequences in this sample. This chain links TRBV5-1 with TRBJ1-1; 9 positions agree with TRBD1. V lost 4 bases and J lost 1; bases outside the gene matches: 5. Germline loops: CDR1 SGHRS, CDR2 YFSETQ. The CDR3 extends over 15 amino acids. The CDR3 nucleotides are TGCGCCAGCAGCCCGGGACAGGGACCGAACACTGAAGCTTTCTTT. This sequence encodes CASSPGQGPNTEAFF.

The rearrangement joins TRBV10-3 to TRBJ1-3; 8 positions match TRBD1. The V gene's germline CDR1 is ENHRY and CDR2 SYGVKD. The CDR3 has 16 residues. J lost 4 bases, V lost 3 bases, and 8 bases had no gene match. In DNA, the CDR3 is TGTGCCATCAGTGACCCCGGGACAGGACCAGGAAACACCATATATTTT. Its protein product is CAISDPGTGPGNTIYF.

This chain connects TRBV7-9 to TRBJ1-1, with D unclear. The CDR3 totals 12 residues. V was trimmed by 5 bases and J by 6 bases, leaving 10 bases between them. CDR1 and CDR2 from the germline V gene are SEHNR and FQNEAQ (reference sequence). For the CDR3, the DNA is TGTGCCAGCAGCCTCGTAAGAGCTGAAGCTTTCTTT. It encodes CASSLVRAEAFF.

This clone was recorded a few times. V and J are TRBV7-9 and TRBJ2-3, with a tentative D call TRBD2 (6 bases). The CDR3 covers 13 residues. Germline CDR1 reads SEHNR; CDR2 reads FQNEAQ (reference sequence). V lost 1 base and J 6 bases, leaving 8 bases between the germline ends. CDR3: CASSLDGRDTQYF. CDR3 DNA: TGTGCCAGCAGCTTAGATGGGAGGGATACGCAGTATTTT.

This rearrangement joins TRBV3-1 (or the pseudogene TRBV3-2) to TRBJ2-7; TRBD1 might be the D (5 bases). The V gene's germline CDR1 is LGHDT and CDR2 YNNKEL (reference sequence). V was trimmed by 2 bases and J by 4 bases, leaving 12 bases between them. The CDR3 extends over 14 amino acids. Written as DNA, the CDR3 is TGTGCCAGCAGCCAACGTCAGGGCTGGTACGAGCAGTACTTC. Its translation is CASSQRQGWYEQYF.

This clone has a handful of counts. This chain links TRBV7-2 with TRBJ1-2; D unresolved. The CDR3 is made up of 15 amino acids. Germline-derived CDR1 and CDR2 are SGHTA and FQGNSA. V lost 1 base and J lost 3, with 12 bases in between. This CDR3 reads CASSLVFSGHYGYTF. CDR3 bases: TGTGCCAGCAGCTTAGTGTTTTCAGGCCACTATGGCTACACCTTC.

The chain recombines TRBV14 with TRBJ2-7; TRBD1 matches 9 bases. Looked up from germline, CDR1 is SGHDN and CDR2 is FVKESK. CDR3 length equals 14 residues. J was trimmed by 6 bases and V by 4 bases; bases with no gene match: 7. CDR3 residues: CASSPPGQGGEQYF. In nucleotides, the CDR3 is TGTGCCAGCAGCCCGCCGGGACAGGGCGGCGAGCAGTACTTC.

The V call is TRBV7-8, the J call TRBJ1-1; D remains ambiguous. Germline V gives CDR1 SGHVS, CDR2 FQNEAQ. V was clipped by 1 base and J by 2 bases, with 11 bases between them. The CDR3 spans 15 residues. The CDR3 spells CASSLEIPFNTEAFF. Here the CDR3 DNA reads TGTGCCAGCAGCTTAGAAATCCCCTTCAACACTGAAGCTTTCTTT.

This chain connects TRBV4-3 to TRBJ2-3; D remains unclear. Germline loops: CDR1 LGHNA, CDR2 YSLEER. This CDR3 comprises 15 residues. Trimming took off 2 bases at V and 0 bases at J, with 9 bases between the two ends. CDR3 coding DNA: TGCGCCAGCAGCCAATCCCAGGATAGCACAGATACGCAGTATTTT. Translation gives CASSQSQDSTDTQYF.

In this sample, this clone turned up once. V gene TRBV18 combines with J gene TRBJ1-3; no clear D. Germline V gene data show CDR1 as KGHSH and CDR2 as LQKENI. V shed 3 bases and J shed 2 bases, with 11 bases lying between them. The CDR3 has 15 amino acids. CDR3 residues: CASSPGVGPGNTIYF. CDR3 nucleotide sequence: TGTGCCAGCTCACCCGGGGTAGGACCTGGAAACACCATATATTTT. Full variable domain (rest looked up from reference TRBV18 and TRBJ1-3): NAGVMQNPRHLVRRRGQEARLRCSPMKGHSHVYWYRQLPEEGLKFMVYLQKENIIDESGMPKERFSAEFPKEGPSILRIQQVVRGDSAAYFCASSPGVGPGNTIYFGEGSWLTVV.

The chain combines TRBV28 with TRBJ2-7; 7 bases align to TRBD1. There are 14 residues in the CDR3. With V trimmed by 4 bases and J by 6 bases, 9 bases remained unmatched. CDR1 is MDHEN and CDR2 is SYDVKM in the germline V gene. CDR3 sequence reads: CASSSRQGEGEQYF. The CDR3 coding sequence is TGTGCCAGCAGTTCTAGACAGGGTGAGGGCGAGCAGTACTTC.

This clone has only a few counts. The chain links TRBV30 to TRBJ1-6, with 9 bases lining up with TRBD1. The CDR3 extends over 14 amino acids. V lost 0 bases to trimming and J lost 8 bases; unmatched junction nucleotides: 2. From germline, CDR1 is GTSNPN and CDR2 SVGIG (reference sequence). CDR3 region: CAWSVTGGDSPLHF. The CDR3 DNA is TGTGCCTGGAGTGTCACAGGGGGCGATTCACCCCTCCACTTT. The full variable domain, in which reference TRBV30 and TRBJ1-6 provide the parts outside the CDR3, is SQTIHQWPATLVQPVGSPLSLECTVEGTSNPNLYWYRQAAGRGLQLLFYSVGIGQISSEVPQNLSASRPQDRQFILSSKKLLLSDSGFYLCAWSVTGGDSPLHFGNGTRLTVT.

The chain employs TRBV4-2 and TRBJ2-7; D might be TRBD2 (5 bases). Germline loops: CDR1 LGHNA, CDR2 YNFKEQ. The CDR3 runs 14 residues. V gave up 0 bases and J gave up 4 bases, with 10 bases separating them. This CDR3 reads CASSQEVEAYEQYF. CDR3 bases: TGTGCCAGCAGCCAAGAAGTGGAGGCTTACGAGCAGTACTTC.